The 27 T cell receptor beta chains below were found in one sample sequenced in a study of blood T cell repertoires in COVID-19 (TCRdb year 2020). Preparation of the library involved the immunoSEQ multiplex PCR assay. Drawn from immuneACCESS, this table holds only the in-frame rearrangements with V and J called that TCRdb kept. Clones are partly lost; checked studies trace under half to an unresolved V gene and leave the rest unexplained. This sample lists fewer than 250,000 clones; 88% were detected once. The ten top clones hold 1.5% to 2% of the sample. The source material was peripheral blood. All receptors derive from a man between 65 and 85 years old with acute or convalescent COVID-19.

V usage is TRBV5-5 and J usage is TRBJ2-3; the D is unclear. Germline V gene lookup returns CDR1 SGHKS and CDR2 YYEKEE (reference sequence). The length of the CDR3 is 14 residues. V was trimmed by 0 bases and J by 0 bases, leaving 5 bases between them. In DNA, the CDR3 is TGTGCCAGCAGCTTGGACTGGAGCACAGATACGCAGTATTTT. Its translation: CASSLDWSTDTQYF.

The chain links TRBV7-2 to TRBJ1-6; 10 bases match TRBD1. This CDR3 spans 15 amino acids. CDR1 and CDR2 (germline): SGHTA, FQGNSA. V was pared by 3 bases and J by 8 bases, with 4 bases of the junction left unmatched. CDR3 residues: CASSLRQGAYSPLHF. DNA of the CDR3: TGTGCCAGCAGCTTGAGACAGGGGGCATATTCACCCCTCCACTTT.

The table lists this clone with a count of one. It may be a read error: a sequence one base away is much more abundant. CDR3 loop: CASSLTVNTEAFF. The CDR3 DNA is TGTGCCAGCAGTTTAACAGTGAACACTGAAGCTTTCTTT. V is TRBV6-5 and J is TRBJ1-1; unclear D gene. CDR3 size: 13 residues. The germline gives CDR1 MNHEY, CDR2 SVGAGI. V lost 4 bases and J lost 0, with 6 bases in between.

This chain links TRBV6-5 with TRBJ1-2; 8 nucleotides align to TRBD1. Germline loops: CDR1 MNHEY, CDR2 SVGAGI. Germline trimming cut 5 bases from V and 7 bases from J; bases unmatched to any gene: 6. The CDR3 consists of 13 residues. The CDR3 DNA is TGTGCCAGCAGTCAACAGGGGGTGGGTGGCTACACCTTC. This encodes CASSQQGVGGYTF.

J is TRBJ2-1 and V is TRBV6-5, with a possible D match to TRBD2 (6 bases). The CDR3 extends over 11 amino acids. CDR1 and CDR2 (germline): MNHEY, SVGAGI. The germline V and J ends were trimmed by 7 bases and 9 bases, with 10 bases remaining between them. The CDR3 DNA is TGTGCCAGCATGAGGGGAGGTGAGCAGTTCTTC. Encoded protein: CASMRGGEQFF.

The V call is TRBV11-2, the J call TRBJ1-1; D might be TRBD1 (6 bases). Between the trimmed V and J ends, which lost 1 base and 4 bases, there was a span of 19 bases. Germline CDR1 reads SGHAT; CDR2 reads FQNNGV. The CDR3 extends over 17 amino acids. The CDR3 region has the DNA TGTGCCAGCAGCTTAGGAGTCGCGTCCAGGGGAAGCACTGAAGCTTTCTTT. Translated: CASSLGVASRGSTEAFF.

This chain links TRBV5-4 with TRBJ2-1; 11 bases are shared with TRBD2. The ends lost 4 bases at V and 4 bases at J; junction bases unmatched: 10. Germline V gene sequence: CDR1 SGHNT, CDR2 YYREEE (reference sequence). The CDR3 spans 17 residues. The CDR3 sequence is CASSPPPGTSGYNEQFF. The CDR3 DNA reads as TGTGCCAGCAGCCCTCCTCCCGGGACTAGCGGTTACAATGAGCAGTTCTTC.

This clone was recorded a few times. The chain joins TRBV20-1 to TRBJ1-2; D is undetermined. Germline lookup yields CDR1 DFQATT and CDR2 SNEGSKA (reference sequence). The V end was cut by 8 bases, the J end by 8 bases, with 9 bases between. The CDR3 consists of 9 residues. CDR3 nucleotides: TGCAGTCTAACCGGGGGCTACACCTTC. Protein sequence: CSLTGGYTF.

This sequence joins TRBV30 and TRBJ1-6; a weak D match, TRBD1 (5 bases). Per the germline V gene, CDR1 is GTSNPN and CDR2 is SVGIG (reference sequence). Trimming shortened V by 0 bases and J by 10 bases, and 10 bases separated the two germline ends. CDR3 length equals 13 residues. CDR3 sequence: CAWSVQEGSPLHF. CDR3 coding DNA: TGTGCCTGGAGTGTACAGGAAGGGTCACCCCTCCACTTT.

The chain combines TRBV5-8 with TRBJ1-1; D ambiguous. Germline CDR1 reads SGHTS; CDR2 reads YDEGEE. Trimming took off 0 bases at V and 0 bases at J, with 12 bases between the two ends. The CDR3 is 16 residues long. DNA for the CDR3: TGTGCCAGCAGCTTGGGAAGGCAGGCTGTGAACACTGAAGCTTTCTTT. Translation gives CASSLGRQAVNTEAFF.

The V call is TRBV7-2, the J call TRBJ1-4, with TRBD1 identical over 7 bases. CDR1 and CDR2 from the germline V gene are SGHTA and FQGNSA. CDR3 length: 13 amino acids. Trimming removed 3 bases from V and 10 bases from J; junction bases left unmatched: 5. CDR3 amino acids: CASSLTGRGKLFF. The CDR3 DNA follows: TGTGCCAGCAGCTTGACAGGGAGAGGAAAACTGTTTTTT.

This chain joins TRBV4-2 and TRBJ2-1, with TRBD2 identical over 7 bases. Germline CDR1 reads LGHNA; CDR2 reads YNFKEQ. V shed 1 base and J 4 bases; nucleotides not matched to a gene: 4. The CDR3 has 15 amino acids. The CDR3 sequence: CASSQGLAAYNEQFF. The CDR3 DNA reads as TGTGCCAGCAGCCAAGGACTAGCTGCTTACAATGAGCAGTTCTTC.

The V gene is TRBV18, the J gene TRBJ1-5, with 9 bases matching TRBD1. This CDR3 is built from 16 residues. V trimming: 5 bases; J trimming: 2 bases; junction bases outside the gene matches: 7. Germline V gene sequence: CDR1 KGHSH, CDR2 LQKENI. DNA for the CDR3: TGTGCCAGCTCAACCACAGGGGGCGCGGGCAATCAGCCCCAGCATTTT. Amino acid sequence: CASSTTGGAGNQPQHF. Looking up the rest from reference TRBV18 and TRBJ1-5 gives the full variable domain: NAGVMQNPRHLVRRRGQEARLRCSPMKGHSHVYWYRQLPEEGLKFMVYLQKENIIDESGMPKERFSAEFPKEGPSILRIQQVVRGDSAAYFCASSTTGGAGNQPQHFGDGTRLSIL.

This clone appeared a few times. The CDR3 DNA sequence: TGTGCCAGCAGCGTAGGGACAGGGGATGGCTACACCTTC. Protein sequence: CASSVGTGDGYTF. The chain links TRBV9 to TRBJ1-2; 9 bases fit TRBD1. CDR1 SGDLS and CDR2 YYNGEE come from the germline V gene. This CDR3 is 13 amino acids long. The V segment lost 0 bases and the J segment 6 bases; nucleotides outside the gene matches: 0.

The V and J genes are TRBV6-2 or TRBV6-3 and TRBJ2-5; 11 positions match TRBD2. With 6 bases clipped from V and 2 bases from J, the junction kept 8 bases outside the gene matches. In germline, CDR1 is MNHEY, CDR2 SVGEGT. CDR3 length: 16 residues. The CDR3 coding sequence is TGTGCCAGCAGCATCCCCTGGACTAGCGGGCAAGAGACCCAGTACTTC. Protein: CASSIPWTSGQETQYF.

J is TRBJ1-2 and V is TRBV28; D is undetermined. Germline CDR1 MDHEN, CDR2 SYDVKM. V was pared by 10 bases and J by 0 bases, with 18 bases between. The CDR3 runs 15 residues. The CDR3 bases are TGTGCCACCCGGAGTTTCCGCCCGACTAACTATGGCTACACCTTC. This sequence encodes CATRSFRPTNYGYTF.

The J gene is TRBJ2-1, the V gene TRBV9; TRBD2 matches at 12 bases. Per germline, CDR1 SGDLS and CDR2 YYNGEE. The CDR3 totals 17 residues. J gave up 7 bases and V 3 bases, and 11 bases lay outside the gene matches. In DNA form, the CDR3 reads TGTGCCAGCAGCGCAGGTAGCGGACTAGCGGGATTAAATGAGCAGTTCTTC. Its translation is CASSAGSGLAGLNEQFF.

The chain couples TRBV6-5 to TRBJ2-4; D might be TRBD1 (6 bases). This CDR3 has 15 amino acids. Trimming removed 6 bases at V and 5 bases at J, with 17 bases between. CDR1 is MNHEY and CDR2 is SVGAGI in the germline V gene. In DNA form, the CDR3 reads TGTGCCAGCAGCCGCCCCGGGACAAGACAAAACATTCAGTACTTC. Residues: CASSRPGTRQNIQYF.

This clone was detected only a few times. This chain's CDR3 is CASSLAGQTYEQYF. CDR3 nucleotide sequence: TGTGCCAGCAGCTTAGCGGGACAGACCTACGAGCAGTACTTC. The V and J genes are TRBV13 and TRBJ2-7; TRBD1 agrees at 7 bases. Losses at the gene ends were 1 base for V and 2 bases for J; bases not matched to a gene: 2. This CDR3 spans 14 amino acids. The germline CDR1 and CDR2 sequences are PRHDT and FYEKMQ (reference sequence).

The V call is TRBV30, the J call TRBJ2-7; TRBD1 might be the D (6 bases). V lost 1 base and J 2 bases, leaving 12 bases between the germline ends. The germline CDR1 and CDR2 sequences are GTSNPN and SVGIG (reference sequence). CDR3 length: 14 amino acids. The CDR3 here is CAWSAQGITYEQYF. The CDR3 coding sequence is TGTGCCTGGAGTGCCCAGGGGATCACCTACGAGCAGTACTTC.

This chain connects TRBV20-1 to TRBJ2-4, with no clear D. Trimming removed 3 bases at V and 0 bases at J, with 9 bases between. The CDR3 runs to 14 residues. Germline assignment: CDR1 DFQATT and CDR2 SNEGSKA (reference sequence). This chain's CDR3 is CSASAELAKNIQYF. The CDR3 nucleotides read TGCAGTGCTAGTGCCGAGTTAGCCAAAAACATTCAGTACTTC.

The genes are TRBV3-1 (or the pseudogene TRBV3-2) and TRBJ1-6; D is possibly TRBD1 (6 bases). Trimming took 4 bases from V and 5 from J, leaving 9 bases between them. This CDR3 is built from 14 residues. CDR1 and CDR2 (germline): LGHDT, YNNKEL (reference sequence). The chain's CDR3 is CASSPQGNNSPLHF. For the CDR3, the DNA is TGTGCCAGCAGCCCGCAGGGGAATAATTCACCCCTCCACTTT.

Comment on this clone: Additional DNA sequences in this sample encode the identical CDR3. The chain combines TRBV9 with TRBJ2-7, with 13 bases matching TRBD2. The CDR3 is made up of 15 amino acids. The ends lost 2 bases at V and 5 bases at J; junction bases unmatched: 4. From germline, CDR1 is SGDLS and CDR2 YYNGEE. The DNA for the CDR3 is TGTGCCAGCAGCGTTGGGACTAGCGGGATCAACGAGCAGTACTTC. Its translation: CASSVGTSGINEQYF.

This clone has only one observation. The chain is built from TRBV12-2 and TRBJ2-1; the D segment call TRBD2 is taken from the table without a DNA check. TRBV12-2 is a known pseudogene. The CDR3 is made up of 17 amino acids. The CDR3 DNA follows: TGTGCAAGTCGCTCAGACCCCACTAGCGGGAGGTGGAATGAGCAGTTCTTC. Protein: CASRSDPTSGRWNEQFF.

The chain couples TRBV1 to TRBJ2-7; TRBD1 is the table's D call and was not checked against the DNA. TRBV1 is a pseudogene locus. The length of the CDR3 is 13 residues. CDR3 loop: CTSSGQGAGEQYF. CDR3 bases: TGCACCAGCAGCGGACAGGGGGCGGGAGAGCAGTACTTC.

This clone was seen a single time. The chain has TRBV4-3 and TRBJ2-2, with TRBD1 identical over 7 bases. CDR3 size: 18 residues. The V gene's germline CDR1 is LGHNA and CDR2 YSLEER. V was clipped by 0 bases and J by 0 bases; unmatched bases: 7. CDR3 nucleotides: TGCGCCAGCAGCCAAGAAGGCGGCAGGGGGTCGAACACCGGGGAGCTGTTTTTT. Translating it yields CASSQEGGRGSNTGELFF.

The chain joins TRBV7-9 to TRBJ1-1, with 9 bases fitting TRBD1. Germline CDR1 reads SEHNR; CDR2 reads FQNEAQ (reference sequence). The CDR3 runs to 14 residues. After removal of 6 bases from V and 6 bases from J, the junction contained 8 bases not matched to a gene. In nucleotides, the CDR3 is TGTGCCAGCAGTTTTACAGGGGGCCCTTCTGAAGCTTTCTTT. This encodes CASSFTGGPSEAFF.